The entry below gives a single T cell receptor (beta chain) sequence along with its context. CDR3 length equals 14 residues. V shed 5 bases, J shed 5 bases, and the junction held 7 bases outside the gene matches. Germline loops: CDR1 MNHNY, CDR2 SVGAGI (reference sequence). This entry is derived from a study of early T cells in non-severe SARS-CoV-2 infection. TCRdb re-called the 5' RACE reads through MiXCR, storing one row per CDR3 protein. Counted here are 40,000 to 55,000 distinct CDR3 sequences, 23% occurring once; the ten biggest clones make up about 4.6%. Sequenced here: whole blood, sampled at baseline. The chain recombines TRBV6-6 with TRBJ1-1; 8 bases match TRBD1. The clonotype originates from an adult who was a healthcare worker with PCR-confirmed SARS-CoV-2 infection or an uninfected control (not recorded which). CDR3 sequence reads: CASSRTGSFTEAFF. The CDR3 bases are TGTGCCAGCAGTCGGACAGGGTCGTTTACTGAAGCTTTCTTT.